These T cell receptor beta chains were read from a single sample in a study of blood T cell repertoires in COVID-19. Using immunoSEQ multiplex PCR, the repertoire was profiled, and TCRdb retains in-frame clones only, with some absent. The data show approximately 250,000 clones, approximately 87% seen once. What was sequenced was peripheral blood. The receptors were sampled from a man aged 55 to 70 who had recovered from COVID-19. Both conserved end residues are part of each CDR3.

TRBV19 CASSTQGTRQETQYF
TRBV5-5 CASSLRQGSDEQYF
TRBV6-5 CASSTRLGDEQFF
TRBV7-9 CASSPPGQGQETQYF
TRBV4-1 CASSSGTRSNEQFF
TRBV28 CASSGGSSGIHEQYF
TRBV19 CASSMRGGQGASYNEQFF
TRBV7-8 CASTLGSQSNYGYTF
TRBV9 CASSVDGGRGKLFF
TRBV7-9 CASSLEGRYQETQYF
TRBV21-1 CASSEEETQYF